The 28 T cell receptor beta chains reported below all come from one sample, sequenced in a study of control samples from healthy donors and cancer patients. Some clones are missing from TCRdb's copy, which holds only in-frame ones; the method was immunoSEQ multiplex PCR. Among about 92,000 clones listed, 82% were seen once. Sample: blood. The receptor set was obtained from a woman in her sixties in good health.

The chain has TRBV10-3 and TRBJ2-3, with D tentatively TRBD2 (5 bases). Germline V gives CDR1 ENHRY, CDR2 SYGVKD. CDR3 length: 15 residues. Trimming cost V 0 bases and J 0 bases, with 7 bases left between them. CDR3 coding DNA: TGTGCCATCAGTGAGTCATGGACTAGCACAGATACGCAGTATTTT. It yields the protein CAISESWTSTDTQYF.

This rearrangement joins TRBV24-1 to TRBJ2-2; D is possibly TRBD1 (5 bases). Germline V CDR1 and CDR2: KGHDR, SFDVKD. The CDR3 consists of 15 residues. V was cut by 1 base and J by 6 bases, with 11 bases left in between. The CDR3 here is CATSDFGQGAGELFF. CDR3 coding DNA: TGTGCCACCAGTGATTTTGGGCAGGGCGCCGGGGAGCTGTTTTTT.

This clone appeared a single time. The rearrangement joins TRBV11-3 to TRBJ2-1, with a tentative D call TRBD1 (6 bases). V was shortened by 0 bases and J by 7 bases, with 13 bases between the two germline ends. Per the germline V gene, CDR1 is SGHNT and CDR2 is YENEEA. CDR3 length equals 15 residues. CDR3 DNA: TGTGCCAGCAGCTTAGATCCAGGGCAGGGGAATGAGCAGTTCTTC. This translates into CASSLDPGQGNEQFF. The full variable domain, its missing parts supplied by reference TRBV11-3 and TRBJ2-1, is EAGVVQSPRYKIIEKKQPVAFWCNPISGHNTLYWYLQNLGQGPELLIRYENEEAVDDSQLPKDRFSAERLKGVDSTLKIQPAELGDSAVYLCASSLDPGQGNEQFFGPGTRLTVL.

V is TRBV5-1 and J is TRBJ2-1, with TRBD2 matching over 11 bases. V lost 1 base and J lost 4; bases outside the gene matches: 1. Germline-derived CDR1 and CDR2 are SGHRS and YFSETQ. The CDR3 loop spans 15 amino acids. CDR3 loop: CASSLSSGGYNEQFF. The DNA of the CDR3 is TGCGCCAGCAGCTTGTCTAGCGGGGGGTACAATGAGCAGTTCTTC.

The chain combines TRBV27 with TRBJ2-7, with 7 bases matching TRBD2. The germline V gene has CDR1 MNHEY and CDR2 SMNVEV (reference sequence). J lost 2 bases, V lost 8 bases, and 0 bases had no gene match. The CDR3 totals 11 residues. The CDR3 DNA reads as TGTGCCAGCGGGACTACCTACGAGCAGTACTTC. This gives the protein CASGTTYEQYF.

The V and J genes are TRBV6-5 and TRBJ2-3; 10 bases match TRBD1. V lost 6 bases and J lost 4; bases outside the gene matches: 7. Germline V gives CDR1 MNHEY, CDR2 SVGAGI. The CDR3 covers 15 residues. The chain's CDR3 is CASRSGQGVSDTQYF. The CDR3 DNA sequence: TGTGCCAGCAGGAGCGGACAGGGGGTTTCAGATACGCAGTATTTT.

The V call is TRBV12-3 or TRBV12-4, the J call TRBJ2-7, with TRBD1 matching over 7 bases. This CDR3 is built from 13 residues. After removal of 8 bases from V and 3 bases from J, the junction contained 7 bases not matched to a gene. Here the CDR3 reads CASGGQAFYEQYF. The CDR3 DNA follows: TGTGCCAGCGGTGGACAGGCCTTCTACGAGCAGTACTTC.

The gene calls are TRBV6-6 and TRBJ2-7, with D possibly being TRBD1 (5 bases). The germline V and J ends were trimmed by 0 bases and 1 base, with 10 bases remaining between them. The germline V gene encodes CDR1 MNHNY and CDR2 SVGAGI (reference sequence). The length of the CDR3 is 15 residues. The CDR3 here is CASSYSSQASYEQYF. CDR3 DNA sequence: TGTGCCAGCAGTTACTCGTCACAGGCTTCCTACGAGCAGTACTTC.

This chain uses TRBV2 with TRBJ2-2, with D maybe TRBD2 (5 bases). This CDR3 contains 14 residues. The germline V gene encodes CDR1 SNHLY and CDR2 FYNNEI. V gave up 6 bases and J gave up 2 bases, with 10 bases separating them. CDR3 sequence reads: CASRPGSNTGELFF. The CDR3 DNA sequence: TGTGCCAGCAGACCGGGAAGCAACACCGGGGAGCTGTTTTTT.

The chain links TRBV11-3 to TRBJ1-6, with D unclear. The CDR3 loop spans 13 amino acids. Deletions cut 0 bases from V and 10 bases from J, with 7 bases between. Germline V gene sequence: CDR1 SGHNT, CDR2 YENEEA. CDR3 amino acids: CASSLDRESPLHF. In nucleotides, the CDR3 is TGTGCCAGCAGCTTAGATCGTGAATCACCCCTCCACTTT.

The chain couples TRBV11-3 to TRBJ1-5; maybe TRBD1 (5 bases). Per germline, CDR1 SGHNT and CDR2 YENEEA. Trimming took off 3 bases at V and 2 bases at J, with 11 bases between the two ends. The CDR3 length is 15 residues. CDR3: CASSLDNRGNQPQHF. CDR3 in DNA: TGTGCCAGCAGCTTGGACAATAGGGGCAATCAGCCCCAGCATTTT.

The V call is TRBV29-1, the J call TRBJ1-4; D not resolved. There are 12 residues in the CDR3. Germline CDR1 reads SQVTM; CDR2 reads ANQGSEA. V shed 4 bases and J shed 0 bases, with 3 bases lying between them. CDR3 sequence: CSVAATNEKLFF. CDR3 nucleotides: TGCAGCGTTGCGGCAACTAATGAAAAACTGTTTTTT.

The chain has TRBV5-5 and TRBJ1-6; possible D gene TRBD1, 5 bases. CDR3 length equals 15 residues. Germline CDR1 is SGHKS and CDR2 is YYEKEE (reference sequence). V was shortened by 5 bases and J by 8 bases, with 17 bases between the two germline ends. For the CDR3, the DNA is TGTGCCAGCAGAAAGCCGGGATTGGGGGATTCACCCCTCCACTTT. It codes for CASRKPGLGDSPLHF.

This sequence joins TRBV24-1 and TRBJ1-2; D is perhaps TRBD1 (6 bases). This CDR3 is 17 amino acids long. Trimming cost V 6 bases and J 1 base, with 20 bases left between them. Germline V gene data show CDR1 as KGHDR and CDR2 as SFDVKD. CDR3 amino acids: CATSSQSPDSLNYGYTF. In nucleotides, the CDR3 is TGTGCCACCAGTAGTCAGTCCCCGGACAGCCTTAACTATGGCTACACCTTC.

The J gene is TRBJ2-1, the V gene TRBV29-1; TRBD2 matches 9 bases. The CDR3 is made up of 15 amino acids. Unmatched junction bases numbered 8, after V lost 2 bases and J lost 6 bases. Looked up from germline, CDR1 is SQVTM and CDR2 is ANQGSEA. The CDR3 DNA follows: TGCAGCGTTGAAAGGGGATTAGCGGGAGTCAATGAGCAGTTCTTC. Its protein product is CSVERGLAGVNEQFF.

J is TRBJ1-5 and V is TRBV3-1 (or the pseudogene TRBV3-2); D is undetermined. V shed 1 base and J shed 5 bases, with 6 bases lying between them. Germline CDR1 reads LGHDT; CDR2 reads YNNKEL (reference sequence). CDR3 length: 13 residues. In DNA form, the CDR3 reads TGTGCCAGCAGCCAAGTTGCGGATCAGCCCCAGCATTTT. Its protein is CASSQVADQPQHF.

The chain carries TRBV12-5 and TRBJ1-2, with D possibly matching TRBD1 (5 bases). There are 15 residues in the CDR3. Germline V gives CDR1 LGHNT, CDR2 FRNRAP. The V end lost 1 base, the J end lost 3 bases, and 12 bases lay between the germline ends. The CDR3 reads CASGLDSVGHYGYTF. CDR3 nucleotide sequence: TGTGCTAGTGGTTTGGACTCCGTGGGGCACTATGGCTACACCTTC.

This rearrangement joins TRBV19 to TRBJ2-5; D is perhaps TRBD2 (5 bases). The germline gives CDR1 LNHDA, CDR2 SQIVND (reference sequence). This CDR3 has 14 residues. Trimming left V 4 bases short and J 5 bases short, with 14 bases between. The CDR3 loop is CASSTYGVGETQYF. The DNA for the CDR3 is TGTGCCAGTAGTACATACGGGGTCGGGGAGACCCAGTACTTC. Full variable domain (missing parts from reference TRBV19 and TRBJ2-5): DGGITQSPKYLFRKEGQNVTLSCEQNLNHDAMYWYRQDPGQGLRLIYYSQIVNDFQKGDIAEGYSVSREKKESFPLTVTSAQKNPTAFYLCASSTYGVGETQYFGPGTRLLVL.

The chain has TRBV6-6 and TRBJ2-1; 9 bases fit TRBD2. The CDR3 length is 16 residues. Germline lookup yields CDR1 MNHNY and CDR2 SVGAGI (reference sequence). V gave up 8 bases and J gave up 9 bases; unmatched junction bases: 17. CDR3 DNA: TGTGCCAGCCGAACCATCGGCCTAGCGCGGGGGGGTGAGCAGTTCTTC. This encodes CASRTIGLARGGEQFF.

This sequence joins TRBV7-2 and TRBJ2-5, with TRBD2 identical over 7 bases. The ends lost 5 bases at V and 3 bases at J; junction bases unmatched: 3. In germline, CDR1 is SGHTA, CDR2 FQGNSA. This CDR3 spans 13 amino acids. The CDR3 DNA follows: TGTGCCAGCAGCCTGGGACTAAAAGAGACCCAGTACTTC. As protein: CASSLGLKETQYF.

This chain joins TRBV6-5 and TRBJ2-2, with a tentative D call TRBD2 (5 bases). The V end lost 6 bases, the J end lost 6 bases, and 11 bases lay between the germline ends. The V gene's germline CDR1 is MNHEY and CDR2 SVGAGI. The CDR3 extends over 13 amino acids. CDR3: CASRLGLAGELFF. CDR3 coding DNA: TGTGCCAGCAGACTCGGACTGGCCGGGGAGCTGTTTTTT.

The chain links TRBV4-3 to TRBJ2-1; the D gene could be TRBD1 or TRBD2 (5 bases each). In germline, CDR1 is LGHNA, CDR2 YSLEER. This CDR3 contains 17 residues. Trimming left V 0 bases short and J 2 bases short, with 14 bases between. The CDR3 sequence: CASSQDTRRGAYNEQFF. DNA of the CDR3: TGCGCCAGCAGCCAAGATACGCGAAGAGGGGCCTACAATGAGCAGTTCTTC.

The chain carries TRBV12-3 or TRBV12-4 and TRBJ2-5; D is tentatively TRBD1 or TRBD2 (5 bases each). The CDR3 covers 13 residues. Trimming stripped 6 bases from V and 5 bases from J, with 13 bases between. The DNA for the CDR3 is TGTGCCAGCAGACGGGACCAGAGGGAGACCCAGTACTTC. It specifies CASRRDQRETQYF.

The chain has TRBV7-2 and TRBJ1-5; tentative D call: TRBD1 (6 bases). V lost 7 bases, J lost 5 bases, and 15 bases lay in between. This CDR3 spans 14 amino acids. Germline-derived CDR1 and CDR2 are SGHTA and FQGNSA. The CDR3 DNA follows: TGTGCCAGCAAACAGGGTTCGGGGGATCAGCCCCAGCATTTT. As protein: CASKQGSGDQPQHF.

The rearrangement uses TRBV10-1 and TRBJ2-2; TRBD1 or TRBD2 may be the D gene (6 bases each). Trimming stripped 5 bases from V and 7 bases from J, with 20 bases between. Looked up from germline, CDR1 is WNHNN and CDR2 is SYGVQD (reference sequence). This CDR3 region has 16 residues. CDR3 bases: TGCGCCAGCAGTCACTCCGGGGGCGCATTTGGCGGGGAGCTGTTTTTT. Translation gives CASSHSGGAFGGELFF.

This clone was recorded a few times. V and J are TRBV5-1 and TRBJ1-4; a weak D match, TRBD1 (6 bases). V dropped 7 bases and J dropped 0 bases, with 10 bases sitting between them. CDR1 SGHRS and CDR2 YFSETQ come from the germline V gene. The CDR3 totals 14 residues. As DNA, the CDR3 is TGCGCCAGCGCCACAGGGTCAACTAATGAAAAACTGTTTTTT. It specifies CASATGSTNEKLFF. Supplemented by reference TRBV5-1 and TRBJ1-4, the full variable domain reads KAGVTQTPRYLIKTRGQQVTLSCSPISGHRSVSWYQQTPGQGLQFLFEYFSETQRNKGNFPGRFSGRQFSNSRSEMNVSTLELGDSALYLCASATGSTNEKLFFGSGTQLSVL.

V gene TRBV14 combines with J gene TRBJ2-3; 13 bases align to TRBD2. This CDR3 region has 18 residues. The V segment lost 0 bases and the J segment 7 bases; nucleotides outside the gene matches: 10. Germline assignment: CDR1 SGHDN and CDR2 FVKESK. The CDR3 region has the DNA TGTGCCAGCAGCCAAGACACCGGACTAGCGGGAGTGGTAAATACGCAGTATTTT. Encoded protein: CASSQDTGLAGVVNTQYF. Full variable domain (outside the CDR3, taken from reference TRBV14 and TRBJ2-3): EAGVTQFPSHSVIEKGQTVTLRCDPISGHDNLYWYRRVMGKEIKFLLHFVKESKQDESGMPNNRFLAERTGGTYSTLKVQPAELEDSGVYFCASSQDTGLAGVVNTQYFGPGTRLTVL.

This clone has only one observation. This chain connects TRBV2 to TRBJ1-1; TRBD1 matches at 9 bases. The CDR3 has 14 amino acids. The germline CDR1 and CDR2 sequences are SNHLY and FYNNEI. V was clipped by 10 bases and J by 2 bases; unmatched bases: 8. CDR3 amino acids: CANKPGQGNTEAFF. The DNA of the CDR3 is TGTGCCAACAAGCCGGGACAGGGAAACACTGAAGCTTTCTTT.